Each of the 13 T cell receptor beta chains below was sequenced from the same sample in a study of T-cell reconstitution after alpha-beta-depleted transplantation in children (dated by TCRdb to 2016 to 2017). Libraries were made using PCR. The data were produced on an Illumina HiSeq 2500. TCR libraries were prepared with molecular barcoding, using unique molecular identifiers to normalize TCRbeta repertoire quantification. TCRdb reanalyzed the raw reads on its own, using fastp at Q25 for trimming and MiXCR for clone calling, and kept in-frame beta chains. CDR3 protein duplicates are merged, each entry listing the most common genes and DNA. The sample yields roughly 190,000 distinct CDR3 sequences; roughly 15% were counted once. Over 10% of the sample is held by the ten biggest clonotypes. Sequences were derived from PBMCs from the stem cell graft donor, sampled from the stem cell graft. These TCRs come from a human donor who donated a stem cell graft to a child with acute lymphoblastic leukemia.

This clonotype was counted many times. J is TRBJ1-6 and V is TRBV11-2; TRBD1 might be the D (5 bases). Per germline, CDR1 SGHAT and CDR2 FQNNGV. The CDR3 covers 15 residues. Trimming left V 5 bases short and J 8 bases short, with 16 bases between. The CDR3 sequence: CASSIHVRGDSPLHF. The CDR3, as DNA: TGTGCCAGCAGCATCCACGTTCGAGGGGATTCACCCCTCCACTTT.

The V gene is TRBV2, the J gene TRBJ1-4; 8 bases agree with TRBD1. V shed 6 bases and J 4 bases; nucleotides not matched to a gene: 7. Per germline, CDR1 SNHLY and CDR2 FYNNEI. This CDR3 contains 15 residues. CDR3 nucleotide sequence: TGTGCCAGCAGCCAAACAGGGGGTGGTAATGAAAAACTGTTTTTT. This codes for CASSQTGGGNEKLFF.

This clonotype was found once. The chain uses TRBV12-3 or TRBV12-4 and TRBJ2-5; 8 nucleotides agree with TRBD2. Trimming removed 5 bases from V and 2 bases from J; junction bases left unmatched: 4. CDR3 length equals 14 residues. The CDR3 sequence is CASSTTSGQETQYF. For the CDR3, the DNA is TGTGCCAGCAGTACCACTAGCGGACAAGAGACCCAGTACTTC.

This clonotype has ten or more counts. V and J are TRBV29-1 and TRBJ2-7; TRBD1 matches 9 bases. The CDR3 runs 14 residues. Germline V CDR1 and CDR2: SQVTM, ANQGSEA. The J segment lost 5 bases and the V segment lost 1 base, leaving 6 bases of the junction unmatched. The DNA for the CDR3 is TGCAGCGTTGAAGTTTCGGGACAGGGCCACGAGCAGTACTTC. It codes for CSVEVSGQGHEQYF.

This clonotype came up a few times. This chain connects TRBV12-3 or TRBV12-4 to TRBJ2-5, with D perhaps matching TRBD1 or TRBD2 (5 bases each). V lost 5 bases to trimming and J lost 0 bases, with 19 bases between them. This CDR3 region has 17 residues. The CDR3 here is CASSPPRGRDYQETQYF. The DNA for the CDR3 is TGTGCCAGCAGTCCCCCACGGGGCCGCGACTACCAAGAGACCCAGTACTTC.

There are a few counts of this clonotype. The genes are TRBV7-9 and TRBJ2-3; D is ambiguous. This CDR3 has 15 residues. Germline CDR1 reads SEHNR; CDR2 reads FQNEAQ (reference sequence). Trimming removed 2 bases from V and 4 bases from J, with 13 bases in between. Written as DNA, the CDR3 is TGTGCCAGCAGCTTATTGCTGGGGTCCGCAGATACGCAGTATTTT. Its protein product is CASSLLLGSADTQYF.

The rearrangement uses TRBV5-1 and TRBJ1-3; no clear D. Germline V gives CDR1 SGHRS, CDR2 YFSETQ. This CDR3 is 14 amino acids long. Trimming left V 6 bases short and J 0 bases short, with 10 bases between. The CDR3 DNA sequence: TGCGCCAGCACCGCCGACGTCTCTGGAAACACCATATATTTT. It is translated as CASTADVSGNTIYF.

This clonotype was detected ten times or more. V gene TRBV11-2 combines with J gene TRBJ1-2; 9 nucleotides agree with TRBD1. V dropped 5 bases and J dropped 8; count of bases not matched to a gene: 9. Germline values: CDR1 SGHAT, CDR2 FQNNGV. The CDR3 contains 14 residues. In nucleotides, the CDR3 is TGTGCCAGCAGCCCCCGGGAGACAGGGGGGGGCTACACCTTC. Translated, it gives CASSPRETGGGYTF.

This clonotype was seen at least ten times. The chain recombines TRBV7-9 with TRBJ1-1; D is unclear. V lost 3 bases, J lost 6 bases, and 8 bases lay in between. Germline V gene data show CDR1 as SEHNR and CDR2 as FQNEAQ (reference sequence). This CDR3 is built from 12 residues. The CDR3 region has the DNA TGTGCCAGCAGCTTTAACCAGCCTGAAGCTTTCTTT. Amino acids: CASSFNQPEAFF.

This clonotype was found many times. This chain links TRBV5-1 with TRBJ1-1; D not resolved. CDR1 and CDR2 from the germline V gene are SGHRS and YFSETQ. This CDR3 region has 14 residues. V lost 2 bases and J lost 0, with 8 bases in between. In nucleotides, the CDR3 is TGCGCCAGCAGCTTAGTAAACCTGAACACTGAAGCTTTCTTT. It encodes CASSLVNLNTEAFF.

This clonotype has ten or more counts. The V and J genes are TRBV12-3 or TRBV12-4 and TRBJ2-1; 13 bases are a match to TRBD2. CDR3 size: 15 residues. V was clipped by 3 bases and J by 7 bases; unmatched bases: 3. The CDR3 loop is CASSFGLAGANEQFF. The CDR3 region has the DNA TGTGCCAGCAGTTTCGGACTAGCGGGAGCGAATGAGCAGTTCTTC.

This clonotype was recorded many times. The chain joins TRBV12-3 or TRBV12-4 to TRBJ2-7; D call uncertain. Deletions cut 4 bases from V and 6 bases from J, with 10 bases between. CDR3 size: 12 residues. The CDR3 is CASSSGYLEQYF. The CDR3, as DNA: TGTGCCAGCAGTTCCGGATACCTCGAGCAGTACTTC.

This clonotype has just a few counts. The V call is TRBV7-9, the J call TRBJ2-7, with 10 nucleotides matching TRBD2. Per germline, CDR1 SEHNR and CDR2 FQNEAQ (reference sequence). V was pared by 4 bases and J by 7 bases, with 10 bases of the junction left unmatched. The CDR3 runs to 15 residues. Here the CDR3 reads CASSSFSGRQGEQYF. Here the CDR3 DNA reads TGTGCCAGCAGCTCCTTTAGCGGGAGGCAGGGGGAGCAGTACTTC.